Listed below are T cell receptor beta chains from one sample, sequenced in a study of shared clonotypes between healthy human individuals. Data came from immunoSEQ multiplex PCR; TCRdb stores just in-frame clones and leaves some out. The sample carries some 2 million clones, over 85% recorded once. The sequenced sample consisted of naive CD8+ T cells sorted from blood. The receptor source for this set is a man younger than 35 in good health. Each CDR3 is given with its conserved first and last residue. Fields, in order: CDR3 DNA, CDR3 protein, CDR3 length, V gene, clone size, J gene, D gene. D genes are given only for firm matches. Expanded clones get a size class; other rows say once, few or many, or leave the size out.

CDR3nt: TGTGCCAGCAGCGTCGGAGCAACAGGGGCCTATGGCTACACCTTC
CDR3aa: CASSVGATGAYGYTF
len: 15
v_gene: TRBV7-2
abundance: NA
j_gene: TRBJ1-2
d_gene: TRBD1

CDR3nt: TGCGCCAGCAGCCACCCCGAGCCCGGGCGCGCCAACGAGCAGTACTTC
CDR3aa: CASSHPEPGRANEQYF
len: 16
v_gene: TRBV4-1
abundance: NA
j_gene: TRBJ2-7
d_gene: NA

CDR3nt: TGTGCCAGCAGCGTAGGGGCAATCCGGGACAGGGCCCCGGCATGGGAGACCCAGTACTTC
CDR3aa: CASSVGAIRDRAPAWETQYF
len: 20
v_gene: TRBV9
abundance: NA
j_gene: TRBJ2-5
d_gene: TRBD1

CDR3nt: TGTGCCAGCAGCTCCGGGACAGCGTATGAAGCTTTCTTT
CDR3aa: CASSSGTAYEAFF
len: 13
v_gene: TRBV5-4
abundance: NA
j_gene: TRBJ1-1
d_gene: TRBD1

CDR3nt: TGTGCCATCAGTGAAAACGATAACTATGGCTACACCTTC
CDR3aa: CAISENDNYGYTF
len: 13
v_gene: TRBV10-3
abundance: NA
j_gene: TRBJ1-2
d_gene: NA

CDR3nt: TGTGCCAGCAGCTTGGCCGGGACAGGGGCGTACGAGCAGTACTTC
CDR3aa: CASSLAGTGAYEQYF
len: 15
v_gene: TRBV5-4
abundance: NA
j_gene: TRBJ2-7
d_gene: TRBD1

CDR3nt: TGTGCCAGCAGTTTCGGAGCCAACCACGAAGCTTTCTTT
CDR3aa: CASSFGANHEAFF
len: 13
v_gene: TRBV27
abundance: NA
j_gene: TRBJ1-1
d_gene: NA

CDR3nt: TGTGCCAGCAGCTTAATGTCCCCAAGGAGTAACACCTACAATGAGCAGTTCTTC
CDR3aa: CASSLMSPRSNTYNEQFF
len: 18
v_gene: TRBV11-2
abundance: few
j_gene: TRBJ2-1
d_gene: NA

CDR3nt: TGTGCCAGCTGCGGGGACAATCAGCCCCAGCATTTT
CDR3aa: CASCGDNQPQHF
len: 12
v_gene: TRBV6-6
abundance: few
j_gene: TRBJ1-5
d_gene: NA

CDR3nt: TGTGCCAGCAGCTTCAGGCCTAGCGGGAGGGAAGCCAAAAACATTCAGTACTTC
CDR3aa: CASSFRPSGREAKNIQYF
len: 18
v_gene: TRBV7-2
abundance: NA
j_gene: TRBJ2-4
d_gene: TRBD2

CDR3nt: TGTGCCAGCCTGGGGCAGGTGAGCTACGAGCAGTACTTC
CDR3aa: CASLGQVSYEQYF
len: 13
v_gene: TRBV6-1
abundance: NA
j_gene: TRBJ2-7
d_gene: NA

CDR3nt: TGTGCCAGCAGCTTGTGGGGACTAGCCTACGAGCAGTACTTC
CDR3aa: CASSLWGLAYEQYF
len: 14
v_gene: TRBV5-6
abundance: once
j_gene: TRBJ2-7
d_gene: TRBD2

CDR3nt: TGTGCCAGCACCATGGGGGGAAGGTACGAGCAGTACTTC
CDR3aa: CASTMGGRYEQYF
len: 13
v_gene: TRBV5-6
abundance: NA
j_gene: TRBJ2-7
d_gene: NA

CDR3nt: TGTGCCAGCAGTTACGAGACAGGGGGCGTAGATACGCAGTATTTT
CDR3aa: CASSYETGGVDTQYF
len: 15
v_gene: TRBV6-5
abundance: NA
j_gene: TRBJ2-3
d_gene: TRBD1

CDR3nt: TGCGCCAGCAGCCTCGGCCCGACCGAGCAGTACTTC
CDR3aa: CASSLGPTEQYF
len: 12
v_gene: TRBV5-1
abundance: NA
j_gene: TRBJ2-7
d_gene: NA

CDR3nt: TGCGCCAGCAGCTCGTTACCGGGACAGCAAGAGACCCAGTACTTC
CDR3aa: CASSSLPGQQETQYF
len: 15
v_gene: TRBV5-1
abundance: NA
j_gene: TRBJ2-5
d_gene: TRBD1

CDR3nt: TGTGCCAGCAGTTTAAGGACTAGCGGGATCCAAGAGACCCAGTACTTC
CDR3aa: CASSLRTSGIQETQYF
len: 16
v_gene: TRBV28
abundance: NA
j_gene: TRBJ2-5
d_gene: TRBD2